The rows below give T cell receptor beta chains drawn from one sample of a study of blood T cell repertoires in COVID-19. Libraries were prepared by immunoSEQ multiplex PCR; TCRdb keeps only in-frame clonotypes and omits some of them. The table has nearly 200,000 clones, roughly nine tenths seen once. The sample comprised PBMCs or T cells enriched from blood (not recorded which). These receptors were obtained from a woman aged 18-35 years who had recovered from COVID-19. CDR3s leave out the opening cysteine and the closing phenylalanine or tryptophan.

ASSQPGGGNTIY TRBJ1-3 TRBV4-1
SVRTGLTGELF TRBJ2-2 TRBV29-1
ASRGDTNTEAF TRBJ1-1 TRBV12-3/TRBV12-4
ASSPRTVSSYNEQF TRBJ2-1 TRBV3-1/TRBV3-2
ASSPRQGFTEAF TRBJ1-1 TRBV2
AWSHTGGYTEAF TRBJ1-1 TRBV30
ASRGQGWHTEAF TRBJ1-1 TRBV19
SAIADSHEQF TRBJ2-1 TRBV29-1
ASSFSRQSGQPQH TRBJ1-5 TRBV6-5
ASSQGLGAGYMSNQPQH TRBJ1-5 TRBV3-1/TRBV3-2
ASSLDGRGNQPQH TRBJ1-5 TRBV7-9
ASGTRQGGLAF TRBJ1-1 TRBV3-1/TRBV3-2
ASSPRSGYTTDTQY TRBJ2-3 TRBV27
ASSQTGLTNEKLF TRBJ1-4 TRBV4-1
ATRRGGTGELF TRBJ2-2 TRBV24-1
ATSRATGTARGYT TRBJ1-2 TRBV15
AISGKTQGGETDTQY TRBJ2-3 TRBV10-3